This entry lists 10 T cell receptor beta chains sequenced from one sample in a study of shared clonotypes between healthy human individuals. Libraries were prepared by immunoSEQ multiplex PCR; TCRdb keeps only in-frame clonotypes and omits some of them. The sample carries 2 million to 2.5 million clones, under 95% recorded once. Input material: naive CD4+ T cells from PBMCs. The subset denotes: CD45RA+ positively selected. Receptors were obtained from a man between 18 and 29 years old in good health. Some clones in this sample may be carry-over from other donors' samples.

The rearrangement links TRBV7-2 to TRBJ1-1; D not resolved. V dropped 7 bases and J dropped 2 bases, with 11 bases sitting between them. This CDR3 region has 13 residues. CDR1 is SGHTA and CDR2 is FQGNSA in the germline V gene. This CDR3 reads CASNPVPNTEAFF. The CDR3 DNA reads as TGTGCCAGCAACCCAGTACCTAACACTGAAGCTTTCTTT. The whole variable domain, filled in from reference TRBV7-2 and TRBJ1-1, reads GAGVSQSPSNKVTEKGKDVELRCDPISGHTALYWYRQSLGQGLEFLIYFQGNSAPDKSGLPSDRFSAERTGGSVSTLTIQRTQQEDSAVYLCASNPVPNTEAFFGQGTRLTVV.

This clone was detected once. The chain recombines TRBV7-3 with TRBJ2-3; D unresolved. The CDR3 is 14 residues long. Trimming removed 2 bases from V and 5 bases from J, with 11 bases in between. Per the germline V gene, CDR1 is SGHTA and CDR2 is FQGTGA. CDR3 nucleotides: TGTGCCAGCAGCTTAGGGGTGGGCGGAGATACGCAGTATTTT. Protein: CASSLGVGGDTQYF.

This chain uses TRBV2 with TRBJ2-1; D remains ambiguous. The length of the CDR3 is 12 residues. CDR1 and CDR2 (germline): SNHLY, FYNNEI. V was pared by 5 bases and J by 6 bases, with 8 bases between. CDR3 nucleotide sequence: TGTGCCAGCAGTCAATACAGCAATGAGCAGTTCTTC. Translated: CASSQYSNEQFF.

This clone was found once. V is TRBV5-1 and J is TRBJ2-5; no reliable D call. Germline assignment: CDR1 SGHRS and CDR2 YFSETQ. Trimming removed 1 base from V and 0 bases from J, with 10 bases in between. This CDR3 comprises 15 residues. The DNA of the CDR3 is TGCGCCAGCAGCTTGCAGGACCGCGACCAAGAGACCCAGTACTTC. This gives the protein CASSLQDRDQETQYF.

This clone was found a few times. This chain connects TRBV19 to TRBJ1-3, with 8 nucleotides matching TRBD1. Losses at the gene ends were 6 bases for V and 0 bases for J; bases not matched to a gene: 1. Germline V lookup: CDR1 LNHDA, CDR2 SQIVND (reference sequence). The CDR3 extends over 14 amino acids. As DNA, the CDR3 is TGTGCCAGTAGAGGACAGGGCTCTGGAAACACCATATATTTT. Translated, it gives CASRGQGSGNTIYF.

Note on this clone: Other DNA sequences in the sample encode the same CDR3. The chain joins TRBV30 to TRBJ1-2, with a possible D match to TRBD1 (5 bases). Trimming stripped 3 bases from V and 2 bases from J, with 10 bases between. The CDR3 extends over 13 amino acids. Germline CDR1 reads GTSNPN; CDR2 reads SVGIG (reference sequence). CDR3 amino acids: CAWSAGTNYGYTF. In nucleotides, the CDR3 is TGTGCCTGGAGCGCCGGGACCAACTATGGCTACACCTTC.

The CDR3 coding sequence is TGTGCCAGCAGTTTCCTAGGAGGGAGAACGGAGACCCAGTACTTC. This encodes CASSFLGGRTETQYF. V usage is TRBV27 and J usage is TRBJ2-5; a possible D gene is TRBD2 (6 bases). Germline CDR1 and CDR2: MNHEY and SMNVEV (reference sequence). The CDR3 is 15 amino acids. The V gene lost 3 bases and the J gene lost 5 bases, with 16 bases spanning the gap.

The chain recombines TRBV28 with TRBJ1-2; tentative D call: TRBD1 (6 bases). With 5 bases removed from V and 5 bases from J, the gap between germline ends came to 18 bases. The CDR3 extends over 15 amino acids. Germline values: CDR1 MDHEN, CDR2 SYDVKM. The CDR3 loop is CASSLLRQAGYGYTF. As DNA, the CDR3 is TGTGCCAGCAGTCTACTAAGACAGGCGGGTTATGGCTACACCTTC.

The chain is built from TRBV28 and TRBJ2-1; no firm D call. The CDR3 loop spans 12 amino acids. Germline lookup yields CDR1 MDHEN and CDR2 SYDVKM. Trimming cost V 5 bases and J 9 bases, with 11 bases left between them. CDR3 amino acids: CASSPPSTEQFF. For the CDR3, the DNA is TGTGCCAGCAGTCCGCCTAGTACTGAGCAGTTCTTC.

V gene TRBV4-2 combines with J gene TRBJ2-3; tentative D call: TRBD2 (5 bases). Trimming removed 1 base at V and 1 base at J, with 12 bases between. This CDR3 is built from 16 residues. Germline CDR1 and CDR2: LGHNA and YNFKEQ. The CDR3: CASSQVQAEGTDTQYF. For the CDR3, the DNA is TGTGCCAGCAGCCAAGTACAAGCGGAGGGCACAGATACGCAGTATTTT.